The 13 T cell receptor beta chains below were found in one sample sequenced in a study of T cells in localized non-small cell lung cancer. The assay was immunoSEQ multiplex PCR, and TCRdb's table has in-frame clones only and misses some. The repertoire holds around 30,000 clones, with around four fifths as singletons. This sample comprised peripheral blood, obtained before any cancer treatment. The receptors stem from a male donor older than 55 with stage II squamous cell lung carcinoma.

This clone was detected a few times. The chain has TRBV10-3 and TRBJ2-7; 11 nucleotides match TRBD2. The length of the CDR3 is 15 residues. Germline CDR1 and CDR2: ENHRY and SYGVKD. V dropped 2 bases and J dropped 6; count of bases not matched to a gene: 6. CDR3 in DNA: TGTGCCATCAGTGAGCCTCTAGGACTAGCGGGCGAGCAGTACTTC. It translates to CAISEPLGLAGEQYF.

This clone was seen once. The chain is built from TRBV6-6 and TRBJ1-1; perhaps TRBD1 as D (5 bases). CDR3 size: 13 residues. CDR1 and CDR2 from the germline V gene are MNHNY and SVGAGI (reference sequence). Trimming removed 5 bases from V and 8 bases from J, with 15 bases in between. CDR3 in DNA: TGTGCCAGCAGTCAGCGGGGGACGTCGGAAGCTTTCTTT. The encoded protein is CASSQRGTSEAFF.

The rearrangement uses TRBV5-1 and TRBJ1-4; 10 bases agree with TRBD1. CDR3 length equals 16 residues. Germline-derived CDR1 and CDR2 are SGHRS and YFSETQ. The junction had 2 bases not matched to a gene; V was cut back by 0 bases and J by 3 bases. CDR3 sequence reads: CASSLVGQGANEKLFF. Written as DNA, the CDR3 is TGCGCCAGCAGCTTGGTCGGACAGGGGGCTAATGAAAAACTGTTTTTT.

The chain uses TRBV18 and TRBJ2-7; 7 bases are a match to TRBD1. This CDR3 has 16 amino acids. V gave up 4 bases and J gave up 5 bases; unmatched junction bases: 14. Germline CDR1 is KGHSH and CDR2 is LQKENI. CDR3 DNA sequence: TGTGCCAGCTCACAGGGGAGAGTGACAGGGAGCCACGAGCAGTACTTC. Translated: CASSQGRVTGSHEQYF.

The CDR3 is CATSRARGQGEEQYF. DNA of the CDR3: TGTGCCACCAGCAGAGCCCGCGGTCAGGGGGAGGAGCAGTACTTC. The chain employs TRBV15 and TRBJ2-7, with TRBD1 matching 7 bases. The V gene's germline CDR1 is LNHNV and CDR2 YYDKDF (reference sequence). This CDR3 has 15 amino acids. Losses at the gene ends were 1 base for V and 7 bases for J; bases not matched to a gene: 10.

For the CDR3, the DNA is TGTGCCAGCAGCTTTCCCGGAAACACCGGGGAGCTGTTTTTT. This gives the protein CASSFPGNTGELFF. The V call is TRBV11-2, the J call TRBJ2-2; D ambiguous. V was pared by 3 bases and J by 2 bases, with 7 bases between. Germline CDR1 is SGHAT and CDR2 is FQNNGV. This CDR3 contains 14 residues.

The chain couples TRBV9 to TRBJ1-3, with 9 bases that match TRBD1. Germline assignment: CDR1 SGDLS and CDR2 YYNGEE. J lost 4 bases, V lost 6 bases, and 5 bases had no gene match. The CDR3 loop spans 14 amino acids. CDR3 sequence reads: CASKGQGGGNTIYF. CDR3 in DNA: TGTGCCAGCAAGGGACAGGGCGGCGGAAACACCATATATTTT.

CDR3 in amino acids: CASRDMGLAEEQYF. The CDR3 DNA reads as TGTGCCAGCAGAGATATGGGACTCGCCGAAGAGCAGTACTTC. J is TRBJ2-7 and V is TRBV19; possible D gene TRBD2, 6 bases. The CDR3 is made up of 14 amino acids. CDR1 and CDR2 (germline): LNHDA, SQIVND (reference sequence). The germline V and J ends were trimmed by 9 bases and 7 bases, with 22 bases remaining between them.

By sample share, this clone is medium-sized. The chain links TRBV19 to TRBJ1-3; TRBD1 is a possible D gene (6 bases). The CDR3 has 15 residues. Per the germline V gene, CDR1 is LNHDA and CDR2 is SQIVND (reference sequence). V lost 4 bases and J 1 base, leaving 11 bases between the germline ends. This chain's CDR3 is CASSSAGESGNTIYF. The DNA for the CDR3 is TGTGCCAGTAGTAGTGCAGGGGAATCTGGAAACACCATATATTTT. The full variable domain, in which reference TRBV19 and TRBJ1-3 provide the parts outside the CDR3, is DGGITQSPKYLFRKEGQNVTLSCEQNLNHDAMYWYRQDPGQGLRLIYYSQIVNDFQKGDIAEGYSVSREKKESFPLTVTSAQKNPTAFYLCASSSAGESGNTIYFGEGSWLTVV.

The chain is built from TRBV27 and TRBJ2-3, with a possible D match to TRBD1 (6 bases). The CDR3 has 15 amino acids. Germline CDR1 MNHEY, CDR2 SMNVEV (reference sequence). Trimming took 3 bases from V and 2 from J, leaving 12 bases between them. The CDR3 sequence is CASSLKGVITDTQYF. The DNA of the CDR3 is TGTGCCAGCAGTTTGAAGGGGGTCATCACAGATACGCAGTATTTT.

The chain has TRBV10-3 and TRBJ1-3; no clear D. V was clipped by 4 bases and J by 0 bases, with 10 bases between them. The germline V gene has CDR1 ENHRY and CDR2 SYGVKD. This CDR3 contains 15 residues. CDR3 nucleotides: TGTGCCATCAGTGGCCAGGCAAGCTCTGGAAACACCATATATTTT. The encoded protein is CAISGQASSGNTIYF.

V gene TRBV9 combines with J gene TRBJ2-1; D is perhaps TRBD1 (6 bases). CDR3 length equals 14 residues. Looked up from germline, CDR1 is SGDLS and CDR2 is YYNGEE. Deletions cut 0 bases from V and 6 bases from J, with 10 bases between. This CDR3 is CASSVGGPINEQFF. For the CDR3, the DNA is TGTGCCAGCAGCGTAGGGGGGCCGATCAATGAGCAGTTCTTC.

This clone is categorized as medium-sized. This CDR3 is CASSFGRDSNYGYTF. The CDR3 DNA reads TGTGCCAGCAGTTTTGGTAGAGACAGTAACTATGGCTACACCTTC. The gene calls are TRBV27 and TRBJ1-2, with D possibly TRBD1 on 5 matching bases. The germline V gene encodes CDR1 MNHEY and CDR2 SMNVEV (reference sequence). The CDR3 has 15 residues. The V and J ends lost 3 bases and 1 base respectively, with 12 bases between them.